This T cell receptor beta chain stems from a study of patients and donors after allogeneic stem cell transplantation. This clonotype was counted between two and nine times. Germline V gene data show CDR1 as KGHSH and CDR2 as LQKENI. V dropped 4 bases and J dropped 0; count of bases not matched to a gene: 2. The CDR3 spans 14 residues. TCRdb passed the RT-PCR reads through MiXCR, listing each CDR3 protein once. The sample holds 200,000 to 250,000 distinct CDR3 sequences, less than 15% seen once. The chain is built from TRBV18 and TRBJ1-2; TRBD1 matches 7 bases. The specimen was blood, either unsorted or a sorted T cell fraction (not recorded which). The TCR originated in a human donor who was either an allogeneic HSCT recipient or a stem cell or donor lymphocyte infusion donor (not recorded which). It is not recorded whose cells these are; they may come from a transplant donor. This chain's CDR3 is CASSRGGSNYGYTF. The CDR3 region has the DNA TGTGCCAGCTCACGAGGGGGCTCTAACTATGGCTACACCTTC.